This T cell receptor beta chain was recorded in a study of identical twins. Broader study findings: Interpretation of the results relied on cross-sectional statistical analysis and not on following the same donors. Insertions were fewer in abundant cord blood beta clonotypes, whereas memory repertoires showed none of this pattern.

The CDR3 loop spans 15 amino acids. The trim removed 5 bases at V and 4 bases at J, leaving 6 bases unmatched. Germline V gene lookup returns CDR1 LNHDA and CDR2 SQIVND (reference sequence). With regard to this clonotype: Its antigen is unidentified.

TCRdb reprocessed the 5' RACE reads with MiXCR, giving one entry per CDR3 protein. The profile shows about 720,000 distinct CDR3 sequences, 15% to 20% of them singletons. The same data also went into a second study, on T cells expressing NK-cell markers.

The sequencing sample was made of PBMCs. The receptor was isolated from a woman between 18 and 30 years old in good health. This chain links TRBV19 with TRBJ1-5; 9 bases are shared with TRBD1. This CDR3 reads CASSSQQGANQPQHF. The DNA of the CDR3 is TGTGCCAGTAGTTCACAACAGGGGGCTAATCAGCCCCAGCATTTT.